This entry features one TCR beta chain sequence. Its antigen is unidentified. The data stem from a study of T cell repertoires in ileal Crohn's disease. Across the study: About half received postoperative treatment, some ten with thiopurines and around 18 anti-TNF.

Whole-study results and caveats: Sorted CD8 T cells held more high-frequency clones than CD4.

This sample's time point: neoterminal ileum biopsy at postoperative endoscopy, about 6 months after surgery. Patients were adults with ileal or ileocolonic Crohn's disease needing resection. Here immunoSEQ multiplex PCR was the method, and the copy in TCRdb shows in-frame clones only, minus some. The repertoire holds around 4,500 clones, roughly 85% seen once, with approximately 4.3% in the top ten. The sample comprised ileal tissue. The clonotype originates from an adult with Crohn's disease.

CDR3 sequence reads: CASSPPGLAGGGEQYF. Written as DNA, the CDR3 is TGTGCCAGCTCACCGCCCGGACTAGCGGGAGGGGGTGAGCAGTACTTC. This rearrangement joins TRBV18 to TRBJ2-7, with 15 bases matching TRBD2. Germline lookup yields CDR1 KGHSH and CDR2 LQKENI. The length of the CDR3 is 16 residues. After removal of 3 bases from V and 7 bases from J, the junction contained 7 bases not matched to a gene.